The 17 T cell receptor beta chains listed next were all sequenced from one sample in a study of vaccination effects on CD4 cells after COVID-19. Within the ViraFEST assay, antigen-specific CD4+ T cells underwent expansion with viral peptide pools prior to sequencing. Once cultured for 10 to 11 days, the cells underwent separation to obtain CD4+ T cells. Two doses of either BNT162b2 or mRNA-1273 were given to each participant. This table comes from immunoSEQ multiplex PCR, and its TCRdb copy is limited to in-frame clones, with some not included. The sample consists of approximately 25,000 clones, approximately 69% of them appearing once. The antigens of these receptors remain unknown. The sequenced sample was CD4+ T cells from PBMCs cultured with SARS-CoV-2 spike peptides, obtained after COVID-19 vaccination. The receptors were gathered from a human donor who received a COVID-19 vaccine.

This sequence joins TRBV6-5 and TRBJ1-3, with a possible D match to TRBD1 (6 bases). Germline V gives CDR1 MNHEY, CDR2 SVGAGI. The V end was cut by 8 bases, the J end by 2 bases, with 16 bases between. This CDR3 spans 15 amino acids. The CDR3 protein is CASGVAAGAGNTIYF. The CDR3 nucleotides read TGTGCCAGCGGAGTTGCGGCAGGGGCTGGAAACACCATATATTTT.

The V and J genes are TRBV6-5 and TRBJ1-2; D might be TRBD1 (6 bases). The germline CDR1 and CDR2 sequences are MNHEY and SVGAGI. This CDR3 is 12 amino acids long. V was trimmed by 8 bases and J by 8 bases, leaving 15 bases between them. As DNA, the CDR3 is TGTGCCAGCGGGGGCAGCGCCCGGGGCTACACCTTC. Translation: CASGGSARGYTF.

The genes are TRBV30 and TRBJ1-1, with D hard to call. V was cut by 4 bases and J by 2 bases, with 8 bases left in between. CDR1 and CDR2 from the germline V gene are GTSNPN and SVGIG (reference sequence). The CDR3 spans 12 residues. CDR3 protein: CAWMLLNTEAFF. Here the CDR3 DNA reads TGTGCCTGGATGTTACTAAACACTGAAGCTTTCTTT.

This rearrangement joins TRBV3-1 (or the pseudogene TRBV3-2) to TRBJ2-7; no firm D call. The CDR3 length is 14 residues. The germline V gene has CDR1 LGHDT and CDR2 YNNKEL (reference sequence). V gave up 3 bases and J gave up 1 base, with 10 bases separating them. CDR3 sequence: CASSQSYGSYEQYF. CDR3 nucleotides: TGTGCCAGCAGCCAGTCGTACGGATCCTACGAGCAGTACTTC.

The V call is TRBV3-1 (or the pseudogene TRBV3-2), the J call TRBJ2-3; D ambiguous. V lost 1 base and J 8 bases, leaving 13 bases between the germline ends. The CDR3 loop spans 14 amino acids. Germline V gives CDR1 LGHDT, CDR2 YNNKEL (reference sequence). Here the CDR3 reads CASSQGRGRATQYF. The CDR3 bases are TGTGCCAGCAGCCAAGGCAGAGGTAGGGCTACGCAGTATTTT.

The CDR3 here is CASSLVATQGISYEQYF. CDR3 coding DNA: TGCGCCAGCAGCTTGGTTGCCACACAGGGGATTTCCTACGAGCAGTACTTC. The chain couples TRBV5-1 to TRBJ2-7; 7 bases are a match to TRBD1. This CDR3 spans 17 amino acids. Germline values: CDR1 SGHRS, CDR2 YFSETQ. V gave up 0 bases and J gave up 1 base; unmatched junction bases: 10.

The rearrangement uses TRBV19 and TRBJ1-1, with TRBD1 matching over 7 bases. Germline V gene data show CDR1 as LNHDA and CDR2 as SQIVND (reference sequence). This CDR3 comprises 15 residues. V shed 6 bases and J 1 base; nucleotides not matched to a gene: 8. CDR3 sequence (DNA): TGTGCCAGTAGGAGAGACAGGGCGGAGAACACTGAAGCTTTCTTT. Its translation is CASRRDRAENTEAFF.

The sample holds one count of this clone. The CDR3 here is CATSRGGGDRDYNEQFF. The CDR3, as DNA: TGTGCCACCAGCAGAGGGGGTGGGGACCGCGACTACAATGAGCAGTTCTTC. This chain links TRBV15 with TRBJ2-1, with D possibly being TRBD1 or TRBD2 (5 bases each). Germline values: CDR1 LNHNV, CDR2 YYDKDF (reference sequence). Trimming pared 1 base from V and 3 bases from J, leaving 16 bases between. The CDR3 runs 17 residues. The complete variable domain, with remaining parts taken from reference TRBV15 and TRBJ2-1, reads DAMVIQNPRYQVTQFGKPVTLSCSQTLNHNVMYWYQQKSSQAPKLLFHYYDKDFNNEADTPDNFQSRRPNTSFCFLDIRSPGLGDTAMYLCATSRGGGDRDYNEQFFGPGTRLTVL.

Here the CDR3 DNA reads TGCGCCAGCAGCCGGCCCGGGGACCAAGAGACCCAGTACTTC. As protein: CASSRPGDQETQYF. The chain has TRBV4-1 and TRBJ2-5, with a weak D call TRBD2 (5 bases). This CDR3 comprises 14 residues. V was clipped by 4 bases and J by 0 bases, with 9 bases between them. Germline V gene lookup returns CDR1 MGHRA and CDR2 YSYEKL.

The CDR3 sequence is CASSLEWGSYEQYF. CDR3 nucleotides: TGTGCCAGCAGCTTGGAGTGGGGGTCCTACGAGCAGTACTTC. This sequence joins TRBV5-5 and TRBJ2-7; either TRBD1 or TRBD2 may fit D (5 bases each). The length of the CDR3 is 14 residues. Germline CDR1 is SGHKS and CDR2 is YYEKEE (reference sequence). Trimming shortened V by 0 bases and J by 1 base, and 8 bases separated the two germline ends.

The chain is built from TRBV27 and TRBJ2-2, with D hard to call. Germline V CDR1 and CDR2: MNHEY, SMNVEV (reference sequence). Deletions cut 5 bases from V and 2 bases from J, with 9 bases between. The CDR3 is 14 residues long. Here the CDR3 DNA reads TGTGCCAGCAGTGTAGTAATTAACACCGGGGAGCTGTTTTTT. This sequence encodes CASSVVINTGELFF.

The chain is built from TRBV3-1 (or the pseudogene TRBV3-2) and TRBJ1-5; perhaps TRBD1 as D (6 bases). The V and J ends lost 4 bases and 9 bases respectively, with 16 bases between them. This CDR3 region has 14 residues. Germline-derived CDR1 and CDR2 are LGHDT and YNNKEL (reference sequence). The CDR3 DNA sequence: TGTGCCAGCAGCCTTTCGGCACAACAGGGGCCCCAGCATTTT. Its protein product is CASSLSAQQGPQHF.

This clone was counted once. This rearrangement joins TRBV5-4 to TRBJ1-1; D is uncertain. The CDR3 loop spans 13 amino acids. V lost 4 bases and J 2 bases, leaving 9 bases between the germline ends. Germline V CDR1 and CDR2: SGHNT, YYREEE (reference sequence). The DNA of the CDR3 is TGTGCCAGCAGCCCACAGACCAACACTGAAGCTTTCTTT. It codes for CASSPQTNTEAFF.

This clone was seen just once. The J gene is TRBJ2-1, the V gene TRBV2; 10 nucleotides align to TRBD2. The germline CDR1 and CDR2 sequences are SNHLY and FYNNEI. The CDR3 runs 15 residues. The V and J ends lost 6 bases and 9 bases, in that order; junction bases with no gene match: 11. CDR3 in amino acids: CASRVSSGGQLEQFF. The CDR3 nucleotides read TGTGCCAGCAGAGTCTCTAGCGGGGGCCAACTTGAGCAGTTCTTC.

This clone appeared a few times. V gene TRBV12-3 or TRBV12-4 combines with J gene TRBJ1-6; D perhaps matches TRBD1 (6 bases). V lost 6 bases and J 9 bases, leaving 12 bases between the germline ends. CDR3 length: 13 residues. DNA for the CDR3: TGTGCCAGCAGCCCCGGGGGCCGTTCACCCCTCCACTTT. Its protein product is CASSPGGRSPLHF.

In its sample, this clone was seen a few times. J is TRBJ1-1 and V is TRBV13, with 9 bases lining up with TRBD1. With 5 bases clipped from V and 5 bases from J, the junction kept 6 bases outside the gene matches. The CDR3 loop spans 14 amino acids. Germline CDR1 is PRHDT and CDR2 is FYEKMQ (reference sequence). CDR3 sequence reads: CASSLGTGRTEAFF. CDR3 DNA sequence: TGTGCCAGCAGCCTCGGGACAGGGAGGACTGAAGCTTTCTTT.

The chain recombines TRBV6-1 with TRBJ1-6, with a possible D match to TRBD1 (5 bases). Germline V CDR1 and CDR2: MNHNS, SASEGT. CDR3 length equals 13 residues. V lost 3 bases and J 7 bases, leaving 7 bases between the germline ends. CDR3 sequence: CASSDRENSPLHF. The CDR3 DNA sequence: TGTGCCAGCAGTGACAGGGAGAATTCACCCCTCCACTTT.